This T cell receptor (beta chain) emerged from a study of OX40 agonist ivuxolimab in advanced cancers. Unmatched junction bases numbered 2, after V lost 3 bases and J lost 3 bases. The CDR3 runs 14 residues. Germline loops: CDR1 LGHNA, CDR2 YSLEER. A single count supports this clone. Sequencing was performed with immunoSEQ multiplex PCR; in TCRdb, only in-frame clones are kept and a portion is missing. The sample has about 100,000 clones, about 87% seen once. The TCR comes from an adult with an advanced solid tumor such as melanoma, head and neck, liver or kidney cancer. Sequenced material: CD4+ or CD8+ T cells sorted from blood, taken in a trial of the OX40 agonist ivuxolimab. This rearrangement joins TRBV4-3 to TRBJ2-1; 7 bases are shared with TRBD2. The CDR3, as DNA: TGCGCCAGCAGCCAGTCTAGCGGCTACAATGAGCAGTTCTTC. Translating gives CASSQSSGYNEQFF.